This TCR beta chain appears in the sequencing data of a study of T cell repertoires in cytomegalovirus infection (dated by TCRdb to about 2019). About the study as a whole: Donor HLA type was relevant to the analysis, because carriage of CMV infection together with the matching HLA type was indicated by public TCR beta signatures. Broader findings and caveats from the paper: In both this cohort and an independent cohort of approximately 350 donors, the cumulative frequency of public TCR beta family members distinguished carriers of CMV infection plus the relevant HLA type. In the ex vivo response, HLA-C-restricted CMV-specific TCR beta clonotypes were dominant, and in two of eight donors the single most frequent clonotype came from this HLA-C-restricted group.

The CDR3 holds 14 amino acids from the cysteine to the phenylalanine. The DNA shown is the 42-base CDR3, in frame from base 1. CDR1 and CDR2 are read off the germline V gene (reference sequence) as SGHNT and YYREEE. Between the V and J ends, shortened by 3 bases and 11 bases respectively, the junction contains 20 bases. The table lists this clonotype with a few counts. The target of this receptor is not known. Base quality data are lacking; no much larger clone is found one base away. Sequencing took place on an Illumina HiSeq 1500. TCRdb itself trimmed the public reads at Q25 with fastp, ran MiXCR and retained productive beta chains. Every entry covers one CDR3 protein and lists the most common genes and DNA from its rows. Here the sample has roughly 630,000 distinct CDR3 sequences; around 24% occur a single time. Roughly 8% of the sample rests with the top ten.

The origin of this receptor is a human donor in good health (CMV status not recorded). Some clones in this sample may be carry-over from other donors' samples. Sequenced sample: CD8+ T cells from PBMCs. The sequence is built from TRBV5-4 and TRBJ1-1, with no D gene named confidently. The nucleotide sequence is TGTGCCAGCAGCTCATATACTGGACTACAAGGGGCTTTCTTT. Translated, it gives CASSSYTGLQGAFF. Reference TRBV5-4 and TRBJ1-1 proteins supply the regions before and after the CDR3; the full variable domain is: ETGVTQSPTHLIKTRGQQVTLRCSSQSGHNTVSWYQQALGQGPQFIFQYYREEENGRGNFPPRFSGLQFPNYSSELNVNALELDDSALYLCASSSYTGLQGAFFGQGTRLTVV.